The next 22 T cell receptor beta chains were all read from a single sample in a study of blood T cell repertoires in COVID-19. This table comes from immunoSEQ multiplex PCR, and its TCRdb copy is limited to in-frame clones, with some not included. Among around 430,000 clones, 70% to 90% were seen once, and the ten largest hold around 12%. The sequenced sample consisted of peripheral blood. The receptors stem from a woman between 50 and 59 years old with COVID-19, enrolled during active disease.

The genes are TRBV29-1 and TRBJ2-1, with 9 positions matching TRBD2. The CDR3 has 14 amino acids. Germline assignment: CDR1 SQVTM and CDR2 ANQGSEA. The V and J ends lost 6 bases and 8 bases, in that order; junction bases with no gene match: 11. The CDR3: CSVPSSGGGDEQFF. In nucleotides, the CDR3 is TGCAGCGTCCCGAGTAGCGGGGGAGGGGATGAGCAGTTCTTC.

The chain joins TRBV19 to TRBJ1-5; D ambiguous. V lost 3 bases, J lost 6 bases, and 18 bases lay in between. Germline V gives CDR1 LNHDA, CDR2 SQIVND (reference sequence). CDR3 length: 16 amino acids. The CDR3 loop is CASSILSRGTSQPQHF. The CDR3 DNA is TGTGCCAGTAGTATCCTCTCCCGGGGAACTAGTCAGCCCCAGCATTTT.

This sequence joins TRBV10-2 and TRBJ2-3, with D perhaps TRBD1 (5 bases). The CDR3 loop spans 12 amino acids. Germline CDR1 WSHSY, CDR2 SAAADI. Trimming took off 5 bases at V and 5 bases at J, with 8 bases between the two ends. In DNA form, the CDR3 reads TGCGCCAGCAGTCCAGGGCGAGATACGCAGTATTTT. It translates to CASSPGRDTQYF.

This chain joins TRBV9 and TRBJ1-4; a possible D gene is TRBD1 (6 bases). Germline V gives CDR1 SGDLS, CDR2 YYNGEE. The CDR3 spans 17 residues. Trimming took 2 bases from V and 5 from J, leaving 19 bases between them. The CDR3 sequence: CASSVGYREGVNEKLFF. The CDR3 region has the DNA TGTGCCAGCAGCGTTGGGTACAGGGAAGGGGTGAATGAAAAACTGTTTTTT.

This chain joins TRBV7-3 and TRBJ2-3; TRBD1 might be the D (5 bases). The ends were cut back, 5 bases at V and 2 bases at J, with 14 bases in the middle. Germline V lookup: CDR1 SGHTA, CDR2 FQGTGA. The CDR3 spans 15 residues. DNA for the CDR3: TGTGCCAGCAGCAACGGTGGACATACCACAGATACGCAGTATTTT. Translation: CASSNGGHTTDTQYF.

The chain couples TRBV19 to TRBJ2-2; no definite D call. Germline V CDR1 and CDR2: LNHDA, SQIVND (reference sequence). The CDR3 spans 15 residues. Between the trimmed V and J ends, which lost 4 bases and 2 bases, there was a span of 11 bases. CDR3 in amino acids: CASSTQLFNTGELFF. CDR3 DNA sequence: TGTGCCAGTAGTACCCAGTTATTTAACACCGGGGAGCTGTTTTTT.

V usage is TRBV3-1 (or the pseudogene TRBV3-2) and J usage is TRBJ2-3; 10 bases map to TRBD1. V was clipped by 0 bases and J by 6 bases; unmatched bases: 3. Looked up from germline, CDR1 is LGHDT and CDR2 is YNNKEL (reference sequence). The CDR3 consists of 15 residues. CDR3 amino acids: CASSQERQGADTQYF. CDR3 sequence (DNA): TGTGCCAGCAGCCAAGAGAGACAGGGGGCGGATACGCAGTATTTT.

The chain employs TRBV28 and TRBJ2-7; the D is unclear. V was clipped by 7 bases and J by 1 base, with 14 bases between them. From germline, CDR1 is MDHEN and CDR2 SYDVKM. The CDR3 is made up of 14 amino acids. CDR3 amino acids: CASISEMNSYEQYF. For the CDR3, the DNA is TGTGCCAGCATCTCGGAGATGAATTCCTACGAGCAGTACTTC.

This chain joins TRBV23-1 and TRBJ1-2; perhaps TRBD1 as D (6 bases). TRBV23-1 belongs to the ORF category, with a function that is uncertain. Trimming removed 5 bases at V and 7 bases at J, with 11 bases between. This CDR3 spans 12 amino acids. The CDR3 loop reads CASSKQGSGYTF. The CDR3 bases are TGCGCCAGCAGTAAACAGGGCTCTGGCTACACCTTC.

The rearrangement uses TRBV19 and TRBJ1-1, with D unclear. The V gene's germline CDR1 is LNHDA and CDR2 SQIVND (reference sequence). The V end was cut by 1 base, the J end by 1 base, with 7 bases between. This CDR3 contains 14 residues. The CDR3 DNA sequence: TGTGCCAGTAGTATAGCACAGACGAACACTGAAGCTTTCTTT. Its protein is CASSIAQTNTEAFF.

This clone was counted once. The rearrangement uses TRBV7-9 and TRBJ1-1; 8 bases are shared with TRBD1. Germline trimming cut 4 bases from V and 5 bases from J; bases unmatched to any gene: 12. Per the germline V gene, CDR1 is SEHNR and CDR2 is FQNEAQ (reference sequence). The CDR3 runs to 16 residues. CDR3 protein: CASSSGDRQGWTEAFF. CDR3 nucleotide sequence: TGTGCCAGCAGCTCGGGGGATCGACAGGGGTGGACTGAAGCTTTCTTT.

This clone was picked up one time. The chain is built from TRBV6-1 and TRBJ1-1, with a possible D match to TRBD1 (5 bases). CDR1 MNHNS and CDR2 SASEGT come from the germline V gene. The CDR3 spans 15 residues. Between the trimmed V and J ends, which lost 1 base and 0 bases, there was a span of 9 bases. The CDR3 region has the DNA TGTGCCAGCAGTGAAGTGCGGGGCCTGAACACTGAAGCTTTCTTT. It codes for CASSEVRGLNTEAFF.

The chain uses TRBV18 and TRBJ1-4; possibly TRBD1 for D (5 bases). CDR3 size: 16 residues. The V and J ends lost 2 bases and 4 bases respectively, with 14 bases between them. Germline V gene sequence: CDR1 KGHSH, CDR2 LQKENI. The CDR3: CASSPSGGYGNEKLFF. As DNA, the CDR3 is TGTGCCAGCTCACCAAGCGGGGGGTACGGTAATGAAAAACTGTTTTTT. Complete variable domain (other parts from reference TRBV18 and TRBJ1-4): NAGVMQNPRHLVRRRGQEARLRCSPMKGHSHVYWYRQLPEEGLKFMVYLQKENIIDESGMPKERFSAEFPKEGPSILRIQQVVRGDSAAYFCASSPSGGYGNEKLFFGSGTQLSVL.

The chain employs TRBV28 and TRBJ2-5, with 7 bases identical to TRBD2. The V gene's germline CDR1 is MDHEN and CDR2 SYDVKM. This CDR3 has 16 residues. Losses at the gene ends were 6 bases for V and 2 bases for J; bases not matched to a gene: 12. The CDR3 DNA is TGTGCCAGCAGAACACCTGGGAGGGGTATTCAAGAGACCCAGTACTTC. It translates to CASRTPGRGIQETQYF. Based on the CDR3 plus reference TRBV28 and TRBJ2-5, the full variable domain is DVKVTQSSRYLVKRTGEKVFLECVQDMDHENMFWYRQDPGLGLRLIYFSYDVKMKEKGDIPEGYSVSREKKERFSLILESASTNQTSMYLCASRTPGRGIQETQYFGPGTRLLVL.

Remarks on this clone: The sample carries other DNA sequences with the same CDR3. This chain connects TRBV6-5 to TRBJ1-6, with 7 bases that match TRBD1. Per the germline V gene, CDR1 is MNHEY and CDR2 is SVGAGI. The CDR3 spans 13 residues. J gave up 7 bases and V 6 bases, and 3 bases lay outside the gene matches. CDR3 region: CASSLTGNSPLHF. The CDR3 DNA follows: TGTGCCAGCAGCCTGACAGGGAATTCACCCCTCCACTTT.

The chain joins TRBV10-3 to TRBJ2-3; 7 bases match TRBD2. The CDR3 length is 14 residues. CDR1 ENHRY and CDR2 SYGVKD come from the germline V gene. V shed 6 bases, J shed 5 bases, and the junction held 8 bases outside the gene matches. CDR3 bases: TGTGCCATCAGAGCGGGACTTTCCGTAGATACGCAGTATTTT. It translates to CAIRAGLSVDTQYF.

This rearrangement joins TRBV6-4 to TRBJ2-2, with 11 nucleotides matching TRBD2. Germline lookup yields CDR1 MRHNA and CDR2 SNTAGT. The length of the CDR3 is 18 residues. J was trimmed by 1 base and V by 0 bases; bases with no gene match: 4. CDR3 residues: CASSDSLLAGVNTGELFF. CDR3 coding DNA: TGTGCCAGCAGTGACTCGCTACTAGCGGGGGTGAACACCGGGGAGCTGTTTTTT.

The CDR3 DNA is TGTGCCAGCAGCTTACAGGTTACGAATTCACCCCTCCACTTT. Its protein product is CASSLQVTNSPLHF. The genes are TRBV7-9 and TRBJ1-6; D is undetermined. The V end lost 2 bases, the J end lost 7 bases, and 9 bases lay between the germline ends. The CDR3 contains 14 residues. The germline V gene has CDR1 SEHNR and CDR2 FQNEAQ (reference sequence). Using reference TRBV7-9 and TRBJ1-6 for the parts outside the CDR3, the full variable domain is DTGVSQNPRHKITKRGQNVTFRCDPISEHNRLYWYRQTLGQGPEFLTYFQNEAQLEKSRLLSDRFSAERPKGSFSTLEIQRTEQGDSAMYLCASSLQVTNSPLHFGNGTRLTVT.

The rearrangement links TRBV3-1 (or the pseudogene TRBV3-2) to TRBJ2-1; 8 bases agree with TRBD1. V shed 3 bases, J shed 8 bases, and the junction held 12 bases outside the gene matches. CDR3 length equals 16 residues. Germline CDR1 and CDR2: LGHDT and YNNKEL (reference sequence). The CDR3 protein is CASSQVGGTGRYEQFF. DNA of the CDR3: TGTGCCAGCAGCCAGGTGGGCGGGACAGGACGATATGAGCAGTTCTTC.

In this sample, this clone turned up many times. The J gene is TRBJ1-5, the V gene TRBV7-9, with TRBD1 as a possible D gene (6 bases). Trimming took 5 bases from V and 6 from J, leaving 17 bases between them. This CDR3 contains 15 residues. Looked up from germline, CDR1 is SEHNR and CDR2 is FQNEAQ (reference sequence). In nucleotides, the CDR3 is TGTGCCAGCAGCCAGAACAGGGAGGGTGGTCAGCCCCAGCATTTT. Its protein is CASSQNREGGQPQHF.

The chain recombines TRBV2 with TRBJ1-2; 10 bases are a match to TRBD1. J was trimmed by 4 bases and V by 10 bases; bases with no gene match: 3. The germline V gene encodes CDR1 SNHLY and CDR2 FYNNEI. The CDR3 contains 12 residues. DNA for the CDR3: TGTGCCACGAGGACAGGGGGCTATGGCTACACCTTC. It yields the protein CATRTGGYGYTF.

In its sample, this clone was seen a few times. V is TRBV9 and J is TRBJ2-3; 12 nucleotides align to TRBD2. With V trimmed by 4 bases and J by 3 bases, 6 bases remained unmatched. Looked up from germline, CDR1 is SGDLS and CDR2 is YYNGEE. There are 16 residues in the CDR3. CDR3 sequence: CASSPRLAGETDTQYF. As DNA, the CDR3 is TGTGCCAGCAGCCCACGACTAGCGGGGGAGACAGATACGCAGTATTTT. The full variable domain, completed using reference TRBV9 and TRBJ2-3, is DSGVTQTPKHLITATGQRVTLRCSPRSGDLSVYWYQQSLDQGLQFLIQYYNGEERAKGNILERFSAQQFPDLHSELNLSSLELGDSALYFCASSPRLAGETDTQYFGPGTRLTVL.